The clone carrying this TCR beta chain was counted only a few times. Its antigen remains unidentified. The data derive from a study of cytomegalovirus exposure and HLA in healthy donors. Whole-study results and caveats: Among TCR beta chains, those listed as cytomegalovirus-associated numbered under 200. Upon later analysis, TCR association rates were observed to vary by HLA locus, being highest for DRB1 and lowest for HLA-C.

The PCR was carried out with 60 Vbeta primers and 13 Jbeta primers. The repertoire was sequenced with immunoSEQ multiplex PCR; TCRdb's copy has only in-frame clones and lacks some. This sample has around 100,000 clones, with roughly 80% found just once. This sequence originates from a middle-aged man in good health and CMV-seropositive. Specimen: PBMCs.

This CDR3 is CASSDSAGEVDTQYF. The CDR3 DNA sequence: TGTGCCAGCAGTGACTCTGCGGGAGAGGTAGATACGCAGTATTTT. V usage is TRBV6-4 and J usage is TRBJ2-3; 7 bases line up with TRBD2. This CDR3 contains 15 residues. Looked up from germline, CDR1 is MRHNA and CDR2 is SNTAGT. Germline trimming cut 0 bases from V and 5 bases from J; bases unmatched to any gene: 5.